A single sample is the source of the 8 T cell receptor beta chains below, sequenced in a study of vaccination and CD4 T cells after COVID-19. Specified treatment: roughly ten-day PBMC culture with coronavirus spike peptide pools or control peptides (ViraFEST assay). Cultured CD4+ T cells had their DNA profiled by the Oncomine TCR Beta short-read assay. TCRdb itself ran the PCR reads through MiXCR, one entry per CDR3 protein. There are 5,500 to 9,000 distinct CDR3 sequences in the sample; 25% occur only once, and around a tenth lies in the top ten. These receptors have no identified antigens. This sample comprised CD4+ T cells from blood, cultured in vitro, obtained after SARS-CoV-2 vaccination. The receptor set was obtained from a human donor who had recovered from COVID-19.

This clonotype was seen a few times. The chain links TRBV6-1 to TRBJ1-1, with D perhaps TRBD1 (6 bases). This CDR3 contains 12 residues. With 11 bases removed from V and 5 bases from J, the gap between germline ends came to 15 bases. The germline V gene has CDR1 MNHNS and CDR2 SASEGT. The CDR3 is CAASLRGTEAFF. CDR3 bases: TGTGCCGCAAGCCTCAGGGGAACTGAAGCTTTCTTT.

This clonotype is medium-sized (0.01 to 0.1%) by share. The rearrangement joins TRBV20-1 to TRBJ1-6; D not certain. Trimming removed 0 bases from V and 4 bases from J, with 10 bases in between. The CDR3 extends over 15 amino acids. Germline CDR1 reads DFQATT; CDR2 reads SNEGSKA (reference sequence). For the CDR3, the DNA is TGCAGTGCTAGAGATCTGGCAGCTTATAATTCACCCCTCCACTTT. It encodes CSARDLAAYNSPLHF.

This clonotype was seen a few times. The rearrangement joins TRBV20-1 to TRBJ2-2; 8 nucleotides match TRBD2. The J segment lost 6 bases and the V segment lost 6 bases, leaving 6 bases of the junction unmatched. Per germline, CDR1 DFQATT and CDR2 SNEGSKA (reference sequence). This CDR3 is built from 13 residues. CDR3 protein: CSADGGGSGELFF. CDR3 in DNA: TGCAGTGCAGACGGGGGGGGCTCCGGGGAGCTGTTTTTT.

The chain joins TRBV7-9 to TRBJ2-3, with 11 nucleotides matching TRBD2. V lost 1 base, J lost 1 base, and 7 bases stayed unmatched. The CDR3 totals 18 residues. Germline V gene sequence: CDR1 SEHNR, CDR2 FQNEAQ (reference sequence). CDR3 nucleotides: TGTGCCAGCAGCTTAGGCTCTAGCGGGGGGAAAGGCACAGATACGCAGTATTTT. As protein: CASSLGSSGGKGTDTQYF.

The chain is built from TRBV20-1 and TRBJ2-7; D is perhaps TRBD2 (5 bases). The CDR3 is made up of 13 amino acids. Germline-derived CDR1 and CDR2 are DFQATT and SNEGSKA (reference sequence). V was shortened by 5 bases and J by 3 bases, with 14 bases between the two germline ends. For the CDR3, the DNA is TGCAGTGCTCCTCATCCCGCGGGCTACGAGCAGTACTTC. Translating gives CSAPHPAGYEQYF.

By proportion, this clonotype is large (0.1 to 1%). The rearrangement joins TRBV20-1 to TRBJ2-5, with 9 bases lining up with TRBD1. The CDR3 extends over 13 amino acids. After removal of 5 bases from V and 1 base from J, the junction contained 2 bases not matched to a gene. The germline V gene encodes CDR1 DFQATT and CDR2 SNEGSKA (reference sequence). The CDR3, as DNA: TGCAGTGCTCGACAGGGGGTCCAAGAGACCCAGTACTTC. This codes for CSARQGVQETQYF.

The chain is built from TRBV4-1 and TRBJ1-5; possibly TRBD1 for D (6 bases). The CDR3 is made up of 16 amino acids. V was trimmed by 3 bases and J by 7 bases, leaving 19 bases between them. Germline values: CDR1 MGHRA, CDR2 YSYEKL. CDR3 sequence (DNA): TGCGCCAGCAGCCAGGGGGACCGGGACATTTGGCAGCCCCAGCATTTT. Translation gives CASSQGDRDIWQPQHF.

This clonotype has a handful of counts. The chain recombines TRBV20-1 with TRBJ2-1; 7 bases map to TRBD2. The CDR3 is 18 amino acids. Trimming removed 0 bases from V and 10 bases from J; junction bases left unmatched: 21. Germline V CDR1 and CDR2: DFQATT, SNEGSKA (reference sequence). The CDR3 loop reads CSARDLGSVRGEAFEQFF. In nucleotides, the CDR3 is TGCAGTGCTAGAGATCTCGGCAGTGTTCGGGGGGAGGCCTTCGAGCAGTTCTTC.